These 28 T cell receptor beta chains originate from one sample sequenced in a study of cytomegalovirus exposure and HLA in healthy donors. Use of 60 Vbeta and 13 Jbeta primers characterized the PCR. TCRdb keeps only in-frame clones here, not all; method: immunoSEQ multiplex PCR. The repertoire has roughly 54,000 clones, 70% of them found once; the top ten carry 15% to 20%. The sequenced material came from PBMCs. The receptors stem from an older woman in good health and CMV-seropositive.

The chain joins TRBV5-1 to TRBJ2-1; TRBD2 is a possible D gene (6 bases). Between the trimmed V and J ends, which lost 0 bases and 3 bases, there was a span of 10 bases. The CDR3 extends over 15 amino acids. Germline CDR1 is SGHRS and CDR2 is YFSETQ. The CDR3 DNA follows: TGCGCCAGCAGCTTGGAACTAGCTATCTACAATGAGCAGTTCTTC. Amino acid sequence: CASSLELAIYNEQFF.

Note on this clone: A read error may account for a junction end that differs from germline. The genes are TRBV2 and TRBJ2-5, with 8 bases lining up with TRBD1. Germline V CDR1 and CDR2: SNHLY, FYNNEI. The CDR3 runs 12 residues. Written as DNA, the CDR3 is TGTGCCGGCAGGGACAGGCAGGAGACCCAGTACTTC. This translates into CAGRDRQETQYF.

This clone was seen ten or more times. Within the sample, other DNA sequences also encode this same CDR3. The rearrangement joins TRBV6-5 to TRBJ1-3, with D possibly matching TRBD1 (5 bases). Trimming removed 0 bases from V and 1 base from J, with 7 bases in between. Germline V lookup: CDR1 MNHEY, CDR2 SVGAGI. The CDR3 has 15 amino acids. The CDR3 DNA sequence: TGTGCCAGCAGTTACTCTGGGGGGTCTGGAAACACCATATATTTT. Amino acids: CASSYSGGSGNTIYF.

This sequence joins TRBV5-1 and TRBJ2-1; D gene ambiguous. Deletions cut 3 bases from V and 0 bases from J, with 13 bases between. The CDR3 runs to 16 residues. Germline V gene sequence: CDR1 SGHRS, CDR2 YFSETQ. The CDR3 DNA follows: TGCGCCAGCAGCTCCCTCCAGGCCGCCTCCTACAATGAGCAGTTCTTC. As protein: CASSSLQAASYNEQFF.

V and J are TRBV27 and TRBJ1-3, with a tentative D call TRBD1 (5 bases). The V gene lost 0 bases and the J gene lost 0 bases, with 9 bases spanning the gap. CDR3 length: 16 residues. CDR1 is MNHEY and CDR2 is SMNVEV in the germline V gene (reference sequence). This CDR3 is CASSLSQGLSGNTIYF. Here the CDR3 DNA reads TGTGCCAGCAGTTTATCGCAGGGCCTCTCTGGAAACACCATATATTTT.

The chain carries TRBV7-8 and TRBJ1-1, with D possibly matching TRBD1 (5 bases). Germline lookup yields CDR1 SGHVS and CDR2 FQNEAQ. The CDR3 runs 13 residues. Trimming cost V 11 bases and J 11 bases, with 24 bases left between them. Here the CDR3 DNA reads TGTGCCGCGCCCTATACTGAAGGGGAAATGGCTTTCTTT. Protein product: CAAPYTEGEMAFF.

The table lists this clone with a few counts. The junction and the germline gene differ at one end; a read error may be behind it. V is TRBV5-1 and J is TRBJ1-5, with D tentatively TRBD1 (5 bases). In germline, CDR1 is SGHRS, CDR2 YFSETQ. The CDR3 extends over 12 amino acids. CDR3 amino acids: CASSTGSAPQHF. The CDR3 DNA is TGTGCCAGCAGCACAGGCTCCGCTCCCCAGCATTTT. Filled out from reference TRBV5-1 and TRBJ1-5, the complete variable domain reads KAGVTQTPRYLIKTRGQQVTLSCSPISGHRSVSWYQQTPGQGLQFLFEYFSETQRNKGNFPGRFSGRQFSNSRSEMNVSTLELGDSALYLCASSTGSAPQHFGDGTRLSIL.

The chain has TRBV10-2 and TRBJ2-1; 7 positions agree with TRBD1. J was trimmed by 6 bases and V by 3 bases; bases with no gene match: 8. CDR3 length: 15 residues. CDR1 is WSHSY and CDR2 is SAAADI in the germline V gene. The CDR3 coding sequence is TGCGCCAGCAGTGAAGGGACAGAAAGTCGCAATGAGCAGTTCTTC. Amino acid sequence: CASSEGTESRNEQFF.

The V and J genes are TRBV7-6 and TRBJ1-2; D ambiguous. V gave up 1 base and J gave up 8 bases, with 17 bases separating them. Germline assignment: CDR1 SGHVS and CDR2 FNYEAQ. The CDR3 covers 15 residues. Written as DNA, the CDR3 is TGTGCCAGCAGCTTAGGTCCGGGCGCGGGTAGAGGCTACACCTTC. It is translated as CASSLGPGAGRGYTF.

This clone was seen a few times. The chain recombines TRBV20-1 with TRBJ1-1; possibly TRBD1 for D (5 bases). This CDR3 region has 11 residues. V gave up 2 bases and J gave up 7 bases, with 8 bases separating them. CDR1 DFQATT and CDR2 SNEGSKA come from the germline V gene (reference sequence). The CDR3 bases are TGCAGTGCTAGACCAACAGGTGAAGCTTTCTTT. Translating it yields CSARPTGEAFF.

This chain joins TRBV29-1 and TRBJ1-1, with a weak D call TRBD1 (6 bases). The CDR3 is made up of 15 amino acids. Germline V CDR1 and CDR2: SQVTM, ANQGSEA. Trimming pared 1 base from V and 4 bases from J, leaving 16 bases between. Here the CDR3 DNA reads TGCAGCGTTGAAGGCGCGGGGGGCGCGGCCACTGAAGCTTTCTTT. It is translated as CSVEGAGGAATEAFF.

The chain couples TRBV18 to TRBJ2-1; 11 bases align to TRBD1. CDR3 length: 15 amino acids. Germline CDR1 reads KGHSH; CDR2 reads LQKENI. Unmatched junction bases numbered 5, after V lost 4 bases and J lost 6 bases. CDR3 protein: CASSQGTGGLNEQFF. The CDR3 DNA is TGTGCCAGCTCACAAGGGACAGGGGGTCTCAATGAGCAGTTCTTC. Full variable domain (remainder filled in from reference TRBV18 and TRBJ2-1): NAGVMQNPRHLVRRRGQEARLRCSPMKGHSHVYWYRQLPEEGLKFMVYLQKENIIDESGMPKERFSAEFPKEGPSILRIQQVVRGDSAAYFCASSQGTGGLNEQFFGPGTRLTVL.

The chain has TRBV28 and TRBJ1-2; no definite D call. Looked up from germline, CDR1 is MDHEN and CDR2 is SYDVKM. V dropped 5 bases and J dropped 4 bases, with 8 bases sitting between them. The CDR3 has 12 residues. Here the CDR3 DNA reads TGTGCCAGCAGTGCGGGGATCTATGGCTACACCTTC. Its translation: CASSAGIYGYTF.

The chain carries TRBV2 and TRBJ2-7; 8 positions agree with TRBD1. This CDR3 spans 15 amino acids. Germline loops: CDR1 SNHLY, CDR2 FYNNEI. The ends lost 5 bases at V and 1 base at J; junction bases unmatched: 7. Here the CDR3 reads CASSRPGQASYEQYF. For the CDR3, the DNA is TGTGCCAGCAGTCGTCCGGGACAGGCGTCCTACGAGCAGTACTTC.

The chain combines TRBV2 with TRBJ2-1; TRBD2 matches at 10 bases. The V gene's germline CDR1 is SNHLY and CDR2 FYNNEI. Trimming took 4 bases from V and 3 from J; bases not matched to a gene: 0. The CDR3 is made up of 14 amino acids. The CDR3 is CASSVAGGYNEQFF. In nucleotides, the CDR3 is TGTGCCAGCAGTGTAGCGGGGGGCTACAATGAGCAGTTCTTC.

The gene calls are TRBV15 and TRBJ2-7, with 7 bases aligning to TRBD2. The CDR3 runs to 15 residues. Trimming took 4 bases from V and 0 from J; bases not matched to a gene: 6. From germline, CDR1 is LNHNV and CDR2 YYDKDF (reference sequence). The CDR3 sequence: CATSKSSGPSYEQYF. The DNA of the CDR3 is TGTGCCACCAGCAAATCTAGCGGACCCTCCTACGAGCAGTACTTC.

The chain carries TRBV2 and TRBJ1-6; 11 bases are shared with TRBD1. V lost 6 bases and J lost 9; bases outside the gene matches: 4. This CDR3 is built from 14 residues. Germline V gene sequence: CDR1 SNHLY, CDR2 FYNNEI. This CDR3 reads CASSRTGGVSPLHF. CDR3 nucleotide sequence: TGTGCCAGCAGCCGGACAGGGGGCGTTTCACCCCTCCACTTT.

Only a few counts were recorded for this clone. The chain has TRBV19 and TRBJ2-6, with D unresolved. The CDR3 loop spans 15 amino acids. Germline lookup yields CDR1 LNHDA and CDR2 SQIVND (reference sequence). V dropped 3 bases and J dropped 0 bases, with 6 bases sitting between them. CDR3 region: CASSIGSSGANVLTF. In DNA form, the CDR3 reads TGTGCCAGTAGTATTGGCAGCTCTGGGGCCAACGTCCTGACTTTC.

The V call is TRBV4-2, the J call TRBJ1-1; TRBD1 matches 8 bases. V gave up 6 bases and J gave up 3 bases; unmatched junction bases: 6. This CDR3 comprises 14 residues. From germline, CDR1 is LGHNA and CDR2 YNFKEQ. The CDR3 reads CASSSGQGDTEAFF. As DNA, the CDR3 is TGTGCCAGCAGTTCCGGACAGGGAGACACTGAAGCTTTCTTT.

CDR3 sequence: CASSPLASGGHQETQYF. CDR3 nucleotide sequence: TGTGCCAGCAGCCCCTTGGCTAGCGGGGGCCACCAAGAGACCCAGTACTTC. This sequence joins TRBV7-2 and TRBJ2-5; 10 bases agree with TRBD2. J gave up 0 bases and V 5 bases, and 9 bases lay outside the gene matches. CDR3 length: 17 residues. Germline V lookup: CDR1 SGHTA, CDR2 FQGNSA.

This chain uses TRBV23-1 with TRBJ2-7, with TRBD1 matching over 8 bases. TRBV23-1 is an ORF, with its function uncertain. The CDR3 totals 16 residues. Unmatched junction bases numbered 12, after V lost 3 bases and J lost 5 bases. This CDR3 reads CASSHPDRAVRHEQYF. CDR3 DNA sequence: TGCGCCAGCAGTCACCCGGACAGGGCAGTCCGCCACGAGCAGTACTTC.

V usage is TRBV5-4 and J usage is TRBJ2-3; 9 bases align to TRBD2. Trimming took 8 bases from V and 7 from J; bases not matched to a gene: 14. The CDR3 consists of 15 residues. Per germline, CDR1 SGHNT and CDR2 YYREEE (reference sequence). This CDR3 reads CASHHGGGARNTQYF. CDR3 nucleotide sequence: TGTGCCAGTCATCACGGCGGGGGGGCCAGGAATACGCAGTATTTT.

The gene calls are TRBV7-8 and TRBJ2-1; 8 bases are shared with TRBD2. The V gene's germline CDR1 is SGHVS and CDR2 FQNEAQ. Germline trimming cut 5 bases from V and 9 bases from J; bases unmatched to any gene: 15. This CDR3 is 16 amino acids long. The CDR3 DNA is TGTGCCAGCAGCCGGGGGGGCAGGGGCCTCTTAGTTGAGCAGTTCTTC. Encoded protein: CASSRGGRGLLVEQFF. Using reference TRBV7-8 and TRBJ2-1 for the parts outside the CDR3, the full variable domain is GAGVSQSPRYKVAKRGQDVALRCDPISGHVSLFWYQQALGQGPEFLTYFQNEAQLDKSGLPSDRFFAERPEGSVSTLKIQRTQQEDSAVYLCASSRGGRGLLVEQFFGPGTRLTVL.

The V gene is TRBV5-1, the J gene TRBJ1-2; 8 nucleotides agree with TRBD1. The length of the CDR3 is 15 residues. With V trimmed by 0 bases and J by 2 bases, 3 bases remained unmatched. Per the germline V gene, CDR1 is SGHRS and CDR2 is YFSETQ. The CDR3 spells CASSLGGTGNYGYTF. In DNA, the CDR3 is TGCGCCAGCAGCTTGGGGGGGACAGGAAACTATGGCTACACCTTC.

J is TRBJ1-1 and V is TRBV7-8, with TRBD1 as a possible D gene (5 bases). The CDR3 has 16 amino acids. CDR1 SGHVS and CDR2 FQNEAQ come from the germline V gene. V lost 5 bases to trimming and J lost 0 bases, with 16 bases between them. The CDR3 protein is CASSQGGRALNTEAFF. The CDR3, as DNA: TGTGCCAGCAGCCAGGGTGGCAGGGCCCTGAACACTGAAGCTTTCTTT.

The chain has TRBV6-5 and TRBJ2-3; 10 bases are a match to TRBD2. Per germline, CDR1 MNHEY and CDR2 SVGAGI. The ends lost 5 bases at V and 2 bases at J; junction bases unmatched: 4. The CDR3 runs to 15 residues. The CDR3 spells CASSLTSGDTDTQYF. The CDR3 DNA is TGTGCCAGCAGTCTCACTAGCGGGGACACAGATACGCAGTATTTT.

The count of this clone is one. The rearrangement uses TRBV19 and TRBJ1-2, with D possibly TRBD1 on 5 matching bases. The CDR3 spans 15 residues. Trimming cost V 3 bases and J 2 bases, with 13 bases left between them. Germline assignment: CDR1 LNHDA and CDR2 SQIVND (reference sequence). The CDR3 DNA is TGTGCCAGTAGTATGGGCCCTCGGGGGAACTATGGCTACACCTTC. It encodes CASSMGPRGNYGYTF.

There are a few counts of this clone. The chain couples TRBV4-2 to TRBJ2-1; TRBD1 matches at 7 bases. In germline, CDR1 is LGHNA, CDR2 YNFKEQ. The CDR3 is made up of 17 amino acids. Trimming at V came to 0 bases and at J to 1 base, leaving 6 bases not matched to a gene. The CDR3 DNA sequence: TGTGCCAGCAGCCAAGAAGAGGGGGCAGCATCCTACAATGAGCAGTTCTTC. It specifies CASSQEEGAASYNEQFF.